This TCR beta chain was captured by sequencing in a study of monozygotic twins with inflammatory bowel disease. Regarding this clonotype: Its antigen is undetermined.

Findings and caveats of the study: Researchers report that IBD patients shared fewer clonotypes with others than healthy twins, especially amid disease activity. The authors note that differing immunosuppressive treatments may have added variability to patient repertoires.

This CDR3 is 15 amino acids long. Per germline, CDR1 MNHEY and CDR2 SVGEGT. UMIs were attached via template switching, each with a 6-nucleotide sample barcode. TCRdb re-called the 5' RACE reads and catalogs CDR3 proteins one per entry, DNA excluded. Recorded for this sample: around 380,000 distinct CDR3 sequences. This chain uses TRBV6-2 or TRBV6-3 with TRBJ2-1; TCRdb picks TRBD2, but there is no DNA to check that call. The material sequenced was blood. This TCR came from a human donor with ulcerative colitis or Crohn's disease, or a healthy co-twin of an affected twin (not recorded which). The CDR3 reads CASTLLAGVYNEQFF.